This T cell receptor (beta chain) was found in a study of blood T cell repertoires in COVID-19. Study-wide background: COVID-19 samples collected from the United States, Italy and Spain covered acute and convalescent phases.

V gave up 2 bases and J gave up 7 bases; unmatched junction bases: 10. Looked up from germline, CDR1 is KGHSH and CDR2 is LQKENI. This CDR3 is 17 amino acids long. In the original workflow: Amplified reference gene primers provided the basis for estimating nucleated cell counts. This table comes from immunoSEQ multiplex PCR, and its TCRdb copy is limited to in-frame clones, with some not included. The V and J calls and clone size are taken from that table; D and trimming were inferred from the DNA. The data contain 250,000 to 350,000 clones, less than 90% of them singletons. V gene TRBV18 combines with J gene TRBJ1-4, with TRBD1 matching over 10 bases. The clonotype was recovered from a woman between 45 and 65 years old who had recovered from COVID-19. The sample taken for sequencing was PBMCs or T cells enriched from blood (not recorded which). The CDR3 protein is CASSPNIRQGAPEKLFF. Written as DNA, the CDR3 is TGTGCCAGCTCACCAAATATAAGACAGGGGGCTCCTGAAAAACTGTTTTTT. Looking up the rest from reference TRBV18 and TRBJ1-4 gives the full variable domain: NAGVMQNPRHLVRRRGQEARLRCSPMKGHSHVYWYRQLPEEGLKFMVYLQKENIIDESGMPKERFSAEFPKEGPSILRIQQVVRGDSAAYFCASSPNIRQGAPEKLFFGSGTQLSVL.